The present entry profiles one T cell receptor (beta chain) with its context. The antigen it recognizes is unknown. One base away there is no much larger clone; base qualities are not given. The cohort was made up of 500 to 850 healthy bone marrow donors. Cohort members were all nominally healthy when sampled, although unrecorded immune exposures were likely present. The donor tested CMV seropositive and was one of the 289 seropositive cohort members. A peripheral blood sample was provided by each donor, and peripheral blood mononuclear cells were used for TCR beta sequencing. Genomic DNA was extracted from the blood cell samples with the Qiagen DNeasy Blood Extraction Kit. The data are from a study of cytomegalovirus exposure and HLA in healthy donors (dated by TCRdb to about 2017). Background on the whole study: In an earlier analysis of fewer than 750 of the donors, around 300 Gb of sequence data and 90 million to 120 million unique TCR beta sequences from approximately 180 million T cells were reported. Approximately 300 gigabases of sequencing data and around 80 million unique TCR sequences made up an early release that covered around 640 HLA-typed donors. Among the 398 genotyped donors, around 81% belonged to the genetic ancestry cluster associated with self-reported Caucasian donors. The study aimed to test whether cataloging public T cell receptors could reveal signatures of past pathogen exposure. Using immunosequencing, the study profiled T cell repertoires from around 670 subjects and related those repertoires to cytomegalovirus serostatus. A separate validation cohort of over a hundred different subjects was used in addition to the roughly 670-subject first cohort. The study combined high-throughput TCR immunosequencing, statistical association of individual TCRs with disease status, and machine learning to predict cytomegalovirus infection status. A later analysis re-examined previously published TCR beta repertoires from more than 550 donors and added high-resolution HLA genotyping to investigate patterns of TCR occurrence. In the later analysis, no new phenotypic data were used to find candidate immune exposures; instead, reliance was placed on TCR beta sequences and their occurrence across donors. To decide whether each TCR beta V gene segment behaved as functional or pseudogenic, an earlier analysis of fewer than 750 of the donors relied on high-throughput TCR beta sequencing. Alongside the repertoire data, information on donor age, sex, ethnicity and CMV serostatus was compiled. A later genetic analysis took genome-wide SNP genotypes for about 65% of the 666 donors and used that subset as a discovery cohort. Every discovery cohort repertoire had been produced on one sequencing platform. Both class I and class II loci were covered by HLA typing, at four-digit resolution. Typing coverage varied by locus: about 629-630 donors for A, B, C, DRB1 and DQB1; about 520 for DQA1; around 570 for DPA1; more than 450 for DPB1. About five DR-DQ haplotypes were treated as single units for association and clustering because of strong linkage in the cohort. Among roughly 400 genotyped donors of the cohort, an average of around 220,000 unique TCR beta nucleotide sequences was sequenced per donor, of which about 18% were non-productive.

Study-wide conclusions, independent of this receptor: In the study, 150 to 200 TCR beta chains were listed as associated with cytomegalovirus. The authors suggested that the approach could potentially be generalized to other disease states and immunological phenotypes. Most TCR sequences were seen in very few donors, while some public TCRs were found in many individuals. In vitro tests confirmed that three of the cytomegalovirus-associated TCR beta chains recognize cytomegalovirus antigens. When HLA alleles, especially DR and DQ, strongly co-occurred, TCR associations were difficult to assign to individual alleles. At a false discovery rate of 0.05, a later analysis linked about 16,000 TCR beta sequences to specific HLA alleles. Because counts were too low, seventeen rarely observed V segments, including chromosome 9 orphons, were excluded from the earlier analysis of 587 of the donors. According to a later genetic analysis, donors in an Asian-associated ancestry cluster had fewer N-insertions in productive TCRs than the approximately 710-donor mean. A cluster of highly shared sequence variants was judged likely to be a technical artifact of the sequencing pipeline. Only TCR beta chains were sequenced in this cohort, and the absence of alpha or paired-chain data limited detectable features. Immune exposure information for the cohort was limited to CMV serostatus. In both the original and validation cohorts, the classifier was reported to diagnose cytomegalovirus status with high specificity and sensitivity. In a later analysis, the rate of TCR association differed among HLA loci, with DRB1 alleles having the most associated TCRs and HLA-C alleles having the fewest. The presence/absence analyses assumed that sequencing depth was roughly uniform across donors, and that assumption may not be true. A further reported finding was that TCR beta sequences accurately predicted the HLA-A and HLA-B alleles for most subjects in the first cohort. In a later analysis, HLA-associated TCR beta chains were found to be more clonally expanded and to have lower generation probabilities than equally common non-associated chains. In a later analysis, several top co-occurrence clusters were reported to appear linked to parvovirus B19, influenza, CMV and Epstein-Barr virus. Some IMGT-functional V segments, including TRBV6-2 and TRBV6-3, could not be told apart with the 87-base-pair reads, so those segments were excluded. An association between a missense DCLRE1C variant and V-gene and J-gene trimming of TCR beta chains was found in a later genetic analysis and replicated in an independent cohort. In an earlier analysis of around 600 of the donors, most TCR beta V segments were observed in productive rearrangements about 87% or about 30% of the time, broadly matching IMGT annotations. A later analysis found that most CMV-associated TCR beta chains appeared HLA-restricted, with HLA associations seemingly driven largely by CMV exposure. Because HLA typing was unavailable for some donors at each locus, only the typed subset was used in association tests. Correlated functional status among segregating V segments might be attributable to linkage disequilibrium, but an unknown experimental factor could not be ruled out.

Measured from the cysteine to the phenylalanine, the CDR3 is 14 residues long. Just the 42-base CDR3 DNA is kept, in frame starting at base 1. V loses 5 bases at its end and J loses 4 bases; junction bases beyond the gene matches: 7. Looking up the germline V gene (reference sequence) yields CDR1 LNHDA and CDR2 SQIVND. Libraries were constructed by the immunoSEQ multiplex PCR assay. A mixture of 60 forward primers for TCR Vbeta segments and 13 reverse primers for TCR Jbeta segments was used in the multiplex PCR. Amplification of the CDR3 region of rearranged TCR beta genes was performed with a multiplex PCR assay on genomic DNA. Amplified TCR beta libraries were sequenced as 87-base-pair reads on the Illumina HiSeq System. In the paper's pipeline: In a later analysis, tens of millions of unique TCR beta chains were counted across the 690 or so repertoires, and around 10 million of these chains were shared by at least two donors. Raw reads were error-corrected and collapsed into unique sequences with a nearest-neighbor algorithm that merged closely related sequences to remove PCR and sequencing errors. CDR3 sequences were aligned to IMGT reference sequences to assign V, D and J gene segments. For a sequence to be retained, a match of at least six nucleotides to both a V gene segment and a J gene segment was required. Rearrangements were classified as productive when the CDR3 lacked stop codons and remained in frame with V and J, and all other rearrangements were classified as non-productive. CDR3 was defined by IMGT convention, running from the second conserved V-encoded cysteine to the conserved J-encoded phenylalanine. The earlier analysis of about 590 of the donors excluded sequences that lacked an unambiguous match to a single V gene segment. An earlier analysis of a few hundred of the donors called V segments functional above 56.7% productive rearrangements and segregating when the between-donor standard deviation exceeded 5%. A statistical classification framework was built to diagnose cytomegalovirus status from the catalog of TCR beta chain sequences. A later analysis assigned V and J genes by comparing TCR nucleotide sequences with IMGT/GENE-DB human TR gene sequences. Using the TCRdist pipeline, a later analysis assigned CDR3 sequences along with most-parsimonious VDJ recombination scenarios. In a later analysis, every TCR beta chain was defined by the combination of its CDR3 amino acid sequence and its V-gene family, and reads without a unique V-gene family were dropped. In a later analysis, 500 to 650 highly shared, low-generation-probability nucleotide sequences were removed to address suspected cross-contamination and a sequencing artifact. In a later analysis, a clonal expansion index was calculated for each public chain from normalized within-repertoire ranks of inferred template counts. In a later analysis, generation probabilities were computed with a VDJ recombination model fitted to out-of-frame rearrangements, and the resulting probabilities were checked against IGoR. A later analysis scored TCR-TCR, TCR-HLA and TCR-CMV co-occurrence with hypergeometric tests, applying a repertoire-size bias correction to TCR pairs. A later analysis estimated false discovery rates by permuting HLA or CMV assignments 20 times. In a later analysis, co-occurring TCRs were grouped using DBSCAN, and TCRdist sequence similarity was added for clustering within HLA-allele-positive subsets. Co-occurrence clustering excluded repertoires with fewer than 30,000 or more than 120,000 public chains, plus five with anomalous nucleotide sharing. TCRdb stores this immuneACCESS table with in-frame sequences only. Part of the clones is absent; in the studies checked, under half of the shortfall reflects unresolved V genes, and no reason is known for the rest. Clone size and V and J calls were adopted from that table, with D and trimming inferred from the DNA. The sample yields around 150,000 clones; 84% were counted once. The leading ten clones occupy roughly 6.7% of the sample.

This TCR was recovered from a man aged 45-65 years in good health and CMV-seropositive. Material: PBMCs. The sequence joins TRBV19 to TRBJ2-7; TRBD1 aligns with 8 central bases. CDR3 region: CASSEGTGGYEQYF. DNA sequence: TGTGCCAGTAGTGAGGGGACAGGAGGTTACGAGCAGTACTTC.